This T cell receptor beta chain comes out of a study of siplizumab effects on memory and regulatory T cells. Whole-study results and caveats: Greater diversity than memory cells seemed evident in naive T cells, which also appeared to be major alloresponse contributors. Unstimulated subsets contained matches for only a minor fraction of alloreactive clones.

Sequencing used immunoSEQ multiplex PCR; TCRdb keeps in-frame clones, though not all of them. The sample contains some 100,000 clones, just over 90% of which appear only once. Trimming pared 5 bases from V and 3 bases from J, leaving 11 bases between. This CDR3 spans 13 amino acids. Germline V lookup: CDR1 MNHEY, CDR2 SVGAGI. Comments on this clone: Its antigen remains unidentified.

The clonotype originates from a human donor in good health. The genes are TRBV6-5 and TRBJ2-7; the D is unclear. Sequenced input: non-Treg CD4+ T cells sorted from blood. CDR3 in DNA: TGTGCCAGCAGTGAAGCCTCCGGCTACGAGCAGTACTTC. Translating gives CASSEASGYEQYF.